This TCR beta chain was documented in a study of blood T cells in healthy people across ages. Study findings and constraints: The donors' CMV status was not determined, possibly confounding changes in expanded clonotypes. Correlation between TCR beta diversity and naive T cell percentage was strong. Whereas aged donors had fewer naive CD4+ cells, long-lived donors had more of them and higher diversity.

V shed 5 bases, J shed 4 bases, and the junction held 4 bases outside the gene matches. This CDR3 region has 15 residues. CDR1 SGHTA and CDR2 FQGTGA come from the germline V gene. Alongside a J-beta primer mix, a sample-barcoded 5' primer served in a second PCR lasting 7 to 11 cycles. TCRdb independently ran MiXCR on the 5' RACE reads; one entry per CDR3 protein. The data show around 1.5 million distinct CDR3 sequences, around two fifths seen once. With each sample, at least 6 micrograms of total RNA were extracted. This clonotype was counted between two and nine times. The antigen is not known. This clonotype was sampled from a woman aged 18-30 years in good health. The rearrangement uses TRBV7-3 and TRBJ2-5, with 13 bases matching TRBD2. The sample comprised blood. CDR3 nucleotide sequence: TGTGCCAGCAGCACTAGCGGGGGGGCGGGAGAGACCCAGTACTTC. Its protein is CASSTSGGAGETQYF. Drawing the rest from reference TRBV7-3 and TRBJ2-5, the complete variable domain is GAGVSQTPSNKVTEKGKYVELRCDPISGHTALYWYRQSLGQGPEFLIYFQGTGAADDSGLPNDRFFAVRPEGSVSTLKIQRTERGDSAVYLCASSTSGGAGETQYFGPGTRLLVL.